A single sample gave rise to the 13 T cell receptor beta chains below, sequenced in a study of cytotoxic CD8 clonotypes in ibrutinib-treated CLL. Assay used: immunoSEQ multiplex PCR; TCRdb lists only in-frame clones, some missing. This table holds about 11,000 clones, 79% found once. The sequencing here drew on PBMCs, taken at disease progression, from a patient treated with ibrutinib. The source of these receptors is a human donor with chronic lymphocytic leukemia.

The CDR3 nucleotides read TGTGCCAGCAGCTTAGCGCCAGTACCCTACACAGATACGCAGTATTTT. It yields the protein CASSLAPVPYTDTQYF. The gene calls are TRBV11-2 and TRBJ2-3; D gene unclear. This CDR3 comprises 16 residues. Germline V gene sequence: CDR1 SGHAT, CDR2 FQNNGV. With 1 base removed from V and 2 bases from J, the gap between germline ends came to 13 bases.

This sequence joins TRBV9 and TRBJ2-3; TRBD1 is a possible D gene (7 bases). Germline V lookup: CDR1 SGDLS, CDR2 YYNGEE. V lost 5 bases and J 0 bases, leaving 16 bases between the germline ends. This CDR3 is built from 16 residues. The CDR3 loop reads CASRTKGGQSTDTQYF. The CDR3 DNA sequence: TGTGCCAGCAGGACCAAGGGGGGACAGAGCACAGATACGCAGTATTTT.

The chain is built from TRBV6-1 and TRBJ1-2, with D possibly TRBD1 on 5 matching bases. V was trimmed by 9 bases and J by 4 bases, leaving 9 bases between them. The CDR3 runs 11 residues. Germline V lookup: CDR1 MNHNS, CDR2 SASEGT. CDR3 sequence: CASQGGYGYTF. For the CDR3, the DNA is TGTGCCAGTCAGGGCGGCTATGGCTACACCTTC.

This clone was detected once. V and J are TRBV18 and TRBJ1-1, with no clear D. Germline V lookup: CDR1 KGHSH, CDR2 LQKENI. The CDR3 consists of 13 residues. Deletions cut 10 bases from V and 4 bases from J, with 16 bases between. In DNA form, the CDR3 reads TGTGCCACTACCCCCCGGGCCTCCACTGAAGCTTTCTTT. Amino acid sequence: CATTPRASTEAFF.

In this sample, this clone turned up a few times. The chain employs TRBV19 and TRBJ1-2, with TRBD1 matching over 9 bases. This CDR3 is 14 amino acids long. Germline V gene data show CDR1 as LNHDA and CDR2 as SQIVND (reference sequence). With V trimmed by 6 bases and J by 6 bases, 8 bases remained unmatched. Written as DNA, the CDR3 is TGTGCCAGTAGCCCACGACAGGGGGGCCATGGCTACACCTTC. Translating gives CASSPRQGGHGYTF.

This rearrangement joins TRBV18 to TRBJ1-1, with 9 bases matching TRBD1. The CDR3 is made up of 17 amino acids. Germline values: CDR1 KGHSH, CDR2 LQKENI. The V and J ends lost 2 bases and 0 bases, in that order; junction bases with no gene match: 7. CDR3 sequence (DNA): TGTGCCAGCTCACCAGGGACAGGGAAGGGCATGAACACTGAAGCTTTCTTT. This translates into CASSPGTGKGMNTEAFF.

The CDR3 loop reads CASSQDLVTETQYF. CDR3 in DNA: TGCGCCAGCAGCCAAGATCTGGTCACGGAGACCCAGTACTTC. The chain is built from TRBV4-1 and TRBJ2-5, with D hard to call. The CDR3 loop spans 14 amino acids. Germline CDR1 reads MGHRA; CDR2 reads YSYEKL. V gave up 0 bases and J gave up 5 bases, with 10 bases separating them.

J is TRBJ2-1 and V is TRBV5-5; unclear D gene. The V end lost 2 bases, the J end lost 0 bases, and 9 bases lay between the germline ends. Per germline, CDR1 SGHKS and CDR2 YYEKEE (reference sequence). This CDR3 comprises 15 residues. The CDR3 is CASSFIRDSYNEQFF. CDR3 in DNA: TGTGCCAGCAGCTTCATCCGCGACTCCTACAATGAGCAGTTCTTC.

This chain links TRBV7-8 with TRBJ1-2; 12 nucleotides line up with TRBD1. This CDR3 has 19 amino acids. Looked up from germline, CDR1 is SGHVS and CDR2 is FQNEAQ. With 5 bases clipped from V and 2 bases from J, the junction kept 15 bases outside the gene matches. CDR3 sequence: CASSDPGPGQGAWNYGYTF. The DNA of the CDR3 is TGTGCCAGCAGCGACCCGGGCCCGGGACAGGGGGCATGGAACTATGGCTACACCTTC.

The chain has TRBV19 and TRBJ1-2; TRBD1 might be the D (5 bases). The CDR3 is made up of 13 amino acids. V lost 7 bases and J 7 bases, leaving 16 bases between the germline ends. The V gene's germline CDR1 is LNHDA and CDR2 SQIVND (reference sequence). The chain's CDR3 is CASTQDKGFGYTF. The DNA for the CDR3 is TGTGCCAGTACCCAGGACAAGGGGTTTGGCTACACCTTC.

A note on this clone: At one boundary the junction diverges from the germline segment, which might be a read error. The CDR3 loop reads CASAPRAGQNEKLFF. CDR3 bases: TGTGCCAGCGCACCCCGAGCGGGTCAAAATGAAAAACTGTTTTTT. The chain employs TRBV18 and TRBJ1-4; the D is unclear. CDR1 and CDR2 (germline): KGHSH, LQKENI. The CDR3 loop spans 15 amino acids.

The gene calls are TRBV5-1 and TRBJ2-3; TRBD2 matches 9 bases. CDR1 and CDR2 from the germline V gene are SGHRS and YFSETQ. This CDR3 contains 14 residues. Unmatched junction bases numbered 5, after V lost 7 bases and J lost 2 bases. This CDR3 is CASGGGGVTDTQYF. CDR3 in DNA: TGCGCCAGCGGAGGCGGGGGGGTCACAGATACGCAGTATTTT.

The rearrangement links TRBV10-3 to TRBJ2-3; the D call may be TRBD1 or TRBD2 (5 bases each). The CDR3 spans 15 residues. The V end lost 2 bases, the J end lost 1 base, and 10 bases lay between the germline ends. From germline, CDR1 is ENHRY and CDR2 SYGVKD. The CDR3 DNA sequence: TGTGCCATCAGTGAGACAAGGGGAGGCACAGATACGCAGTATTTT. Amino acid sequence: CAISETRGGTDTQYF.